These 20 T cell receptor beta chains were sequenced from one sample in a study of CD8 T cells in Susac syndrome (dated by TCRdb to between 2018 and 2021). The library was generated by the immunoSEQ multiplex PCR assay. RNA was extracted using the RNeasy kit, and roughly 0.5 to 1 ug of the RNA was reverse transcribed with random hexamers. Starting from the raw public reads, TCRdb applied fastp trimming at Q25, assembled clones with MiXCR and retained in-frame beta chains. Identical CDR3 protein sequences are pooled into one entry, listed with their most common genes and DNA. This sample holds approximately 170,000 distinct CDR3 sequences; about 92% were observed only once. 0.065% to 0.085% of the sample goes to the ten largest clones. Material for sequencing was CD4+ T cells from PBMCs. All receptors derive from a human donor in good health.

The chain links TRBV20-1 to TRBJ1-5, with D possibly TRBD1 on 5 matching bases. The length of the CDR3 is 13 residues. From germline, CDR1 is DFQATT and CDR2 SNEGSKA (reference sequence). V was trimmed by 3 bases and J by 11 bases, leaving 17 bases between them. The CDR3 DNA reads TGCAGTGCTAGGTGGCAGGGAAGCGAGGCCCAGCATTTT. Translation: CSARWQGSEAQHF.

This clonotype showed up just once. The chain combines TRBV7-9 with TRBJ2-1, with TRBD2 matching 10 bases. The CDR3 runs to 15 residues. Germline CDR1 is SEHNR and CDR2 is FQNEAQ (reference sequence). J lost 9 bases, V lost 5 bases, and 10 bases had no gene match. The CDR3 loop is CASSPTSGVQSEQFF. CDR3 DNA sequence: TGTGCCAGCAGCCCTACTAGCGGGGTACAGAGTGAGCAGTTCTTC.

The chain recombines TRBV15 with TRBJ2-1; TRBD1 is a possible D gene (5 bases). V lost 0 bases to trimming and J lost 2 bases, with 8 bases between them. The CDR3 is 15 residues long. The V gene's germline CDR1 is LNHNV and CDR2 YYDKDF (reference sequence). CDR3 amino acids: CATSRDRGAYNEQFF. CDR3 nucleotide sequence: TGTGCCACCAGCAGAGATAGGGGCGCCTACAATGAGCAGTTCTTC.

The table lists this clonotype with a count of one. The V call is TRBV12-3 or TRBV12-4, the J call TRBJ1-3; D is uncertain. The CDR3 loop spans 15 amino acids. Trimming took off 5 bases at V and 4 bases at J, with 15 bases between the two ends. The CDR3 protein is CASSPRAIYGNTIYF. Written as DNA, the CDR3 is TGTGCCAGCAGTCCCCGGGCGATATACGGAAACACCATATATTTT.

CDR3 DNA: TGTGCCAGCAGCCAAGTAGTTCCGGCCACCGAAGCTTTCTTT. Encoded protein: CASSQVVPATEAFF. This sequence joins TRBV3-1 and TRBJ1-1; D is unresolved. Germline lookup yields CDR1 LGHDT and CDR2 YNNKEL (reference sequence). With 1 base removed from V and 8 bases from J, the gap between germline ends came to 14 bases. CDR3 length: 14 residues.

This clonotype has just one count. The rearrangement links TRBV6-6 to TRBJ1-5, with 10 bases lining up with TRBD1. The germline CDR1 and CDR2 sequences are MNHNY and SVGAGI (reference sequence). Trimming at V came to 7 bases and at J to 6 bases, leaving 12 bases not matched to a gene. This CDR3 spans 16 amino acids. CDR3 nucleotides: TGTGCCAGCACCGACGAGGGACAGGGGCTTTTTCAGCCCCAGCATTTT. This gives the protein CASTDEGQGLFQPQHF.

The rearrangement uses TRBV7-2 and TRBJ2-2, with no clear D. Trimming pared 2 bases from V and 1 base from J, leaving 5 bases between. In germline, CDR1 is SGHTA, CDR2 FQGNSA. The CDR3 loop spans 14 amino acids. The CDR3 bases are TGTGCCAGCAGCTTAATGGAGAACACCGGGGAGCTGTTTTTT. Its translation is CASSLMENTGELFF.

This sequence joins TRBV4-3 and TRBJ2-5; weak D call: TRBD2 (6 bases). The germline gives CDR1 LGHNA, CDR2 YSLEER. CDR3 length: 14 residues. Trimming left V 8 bases short and J 5 bases short, with 18 bases between. CDR3 nucleotides: TGCGCCAGCGGCTCTGGAGGGGCAGGGGAGACCCAGTACTTC. Its protein is CASGSGGAGETQYF.

This sequence joins TRBV27 and TRBJ1-2; tentative D call: TRBD1 (6 bases). Between the trimmed V and J ends, which lost 4 bases and 0 bases, there was a span of 12 bases. This CDR3 comprises 15 residues. CDR1 and CDR2 (germline): MNHEY, SMNVEV (reference sequence). The CDR3 DNA follows: TGTGCCAGCAGTTACTCCGACAGGTCTAACTATGGCTACACCTTC. Translation gives CASSYSDRSNYGYTF.

The table lists this clonotype with a few counts. The rearrangement uses TRBV28 and TRBJ1-2; tentative D call: TRBD1 (5 bases). CDR1 and CDR2 (germline): MDHEN, SYDVKM. Trimming shortened V by 2 bases and J by 2 bases, and 9 bases separated the two germline ends. The CDR3 has 14 amino acids. CDR3 bases: TGTGCCAGCAGTTTAGGAACAGGAAACTATGGCTACACCTTC. Residues: CASSLGTGNYGYTF.

The chain carries TRBV24-1 and TRBJ1-5; 10 nucleotides agree with TRBD1. The CDR3 consists of 16 residues. Trimming removed 4 bases from V and 2 bases from J; junction bases left unmatched: 4. Germline loops: CDR1 KGHDR, CDR2 SFDVKD. The CDR3 bases are TGTGCCACCAGTGACCCCGGACAGGGGGGCAATCAGCCCCAGCATTTT. Its translation is CATSDPGQGGNQPQHF.

This clonotype was counted only a few times. The V call is TRBV9, the J call TRBJ2-7; 11 nucleotides line up with TRBD2. The length of the CDR3 is 14 residues. V gave up 3 bases and J gave up 4 bases; unmatched junction bases: 3. Germline values: CDR1 SGDLS, CDR2 YYNGEE. The CDR3 loop is CASSASGRIYEQYF. CDR3 DNA sequence: TGTGCCAGCAGCGCTAGCGGGAGGATTTACGAGCAGTACTTC.

This clonotype was seen only a few times. The chain carries TRBV6-5 and TRBJ1-5; the D is unclear. This CDR3 is 16 amino acids long. Trimming took off 3 bases at V and 0 bases at J, with 12 bases between the two ends. Germline lookup yields CDR1 MNHEY and CDR2 SVGAGI. DNA for the CDR3: TGTGCCAGCAGTTATTTTGCCAGCTATAGCAATCAGCCCCAGCATTTT. Its protein is CASSYFASYSNQPQHF.

This sequence joins TRBV25-1 and TRBJ2-2; TRBD2 matches at 10 bases. V was clipped by 6 bases and J by 5 bases; unmatched bases: 0. This CDR3 contains 13 residues. The germline V gene has CDR1 MGHDK and CDR2 SYGVNS. For the CDR3, the DNA is TGTGCCAGCAGGACTAGCGGGACCGGGGAGCTGTTTTTT. Its translation: CASRTSGTGELFF. Full variable domain (missing parts from reference TRBV25-1 and TRBJ2-2): EADIYQTPRYLVIGTGKKITLECSQTMGHDKMYWYQQDPGMELHLIHYSYGVNSTEKGDLSSESTVSRIRTEHFPLTLESARPSHTSQYLCASRTSGTGELFFGEGSRLTVL.

This rearrangement joins TRBV9 to TRBJ2-7; 9 nucleotides line up with TRBD1. Trimming at V came to 3 bases and at J to 7 bases, leaving 8 bases not matched to a gene. Germline V gives CDR1 SGDLS, CDR2 YYNGEE. This CDR3 has 14 residues. The DNA for the CDR3 is TGTGCCAGCAGCGCCGGGACAGGGCCGCGGGAGCAGTACTTC. This encodes CASSAGTGPREQYF.

This sequence joins TRBV30 and TRBJ2-2; no clear D. Germline V gene lookup returns CDR1 GTSNPN and CDR2 SVGIG (reference sequence). V was trimmed by 2 bases and J by 4 bases, leaving 17 bases between them. CDR3 length: 16 residues. In DNA, the CDR3 is TGTGCCTGGAGTACCGCGGCAGGATGGGTCACCGGGGAGCTGTTTTTT. Encoded protein: CAWSTAAGWVTGELFF.

The count of this clonotype is one. V and J are TRBV20-1 and TRBJ2-1; 10 nucleotides agree with TRBD2. The germline V gene encodes CDR1 DFQATT and CDR2 SNEGSKA (reference sequence). CDR3 length equals 15 residues. After removal of 4 bases from V and 2 bases from J, the junction contained 5 bases not matched to a gene. CDR3 bases: TGCAGTGCTAAGGTAACTAGCGGGACCTACAATGAGCAGTTCTTC. It codes for CSAKVTSGTYNEQFF.

The chain couples TRBV2 to TRBJ2-7; 7 bases are shared with TRBD1. The CDR3 covers 12 residues. Germline CDR1 SNHLY, CDR2 FYNNEI. With V trimmed by 7 bases and J by 3 bases, 3 bases remained unmatched. The CDR3 protein is CASKGQIYEQYF. CDR3 DNA sequence: TGTGCCAGCAAGGGACAGATCTACGAGCAGTACTTC.

The chain is built from TRBV3-1 and TRBJ1-5; D remains ambiguous. V gave up 5 bases and J gave up 0 bases, with 11 bases separating them. CDR3 length equals 15 residues. CDR1 and CDR2 (germline): LGHDT, YNNKEL (reference sequence). CDR3 region: CASSSGPISNQPQHF. CDR3 DNA: TGTGCCAGCAGCTCTGGACCGATTAGCAATCAGCCCCAGCATTTT. The full variable domain, with the rest looked up from reference TRBV3-1 and TRBJ1-5, is DTAVSQTPKYLVTQMGNDKSIKCEQNLGHDTMYWYKQDSKKFLKIMFSYNNKELIINETVPNRFSPKSPDKAHLNLHINSLELGDSAVYFCASSSGPISNQPQHFGDGTRLSIL.

This rearrangement joins TRBV20-1 to TRBJ2-7; D ambiguous. V lost 3 bases, J lost 3 bases, and 18 bases lay in between. The CDR3 consists of 15 residues. Per the germline V gene, CDR1 is DFQATT and CDR2 is SNEGSKA (reference sequence). The CDR3: CSASEASPYHYEQYF. The CDR3 DNA sequence: TGCAGTGCTAGTGAGGCTTCACCATATCACTACGAGCAGTACTTC.